This T cell receptor (beta chain) was sequenced in a study of T cell responses to AZD1222 COVID-19 vaccine. The germline V gene encodes CDR1 MNHNY and CDR2 SVGAGI (reference sequence). This CDR3 spans 17 amino acids. The V end lost 6 bases, the J end lost 3 bases, and 22 bases lay between the germline ends. This clone was found many times. What it recognizes is unknown. Study-wide results and limits: None of the repertoires were sampled until the peak T cell response had passed. White British donors predominated, females outnumbered males, and clonal diversity was possibly underestimated. A rise in Spike-specific TCR breadth and depth followed two AZD1222 doses. Just 6 or 7 people given AZD1222 tested seropositive at baseline.

Here immunoSEQ multiplex PCR was the method, and the copy in TCRdb shows in-frame clones only, minus some. The sample records 60,000 to 75,000 clones, over 75% being singletons. This chain links TRBV6-6 with TRBJ2-3; maybe TRBD2 (5 bases). The source is an adult in good health. The sample in question was peripheral blood, obtained on day 0 of AZD1222 vaccination. In DNA, the CDR3 is TGTGCCAGCAGCCGACAACTAGTCGCAACCGCAACAGATACGCAGTATTTT. This codes for CASSRQLVATATDTQYF.